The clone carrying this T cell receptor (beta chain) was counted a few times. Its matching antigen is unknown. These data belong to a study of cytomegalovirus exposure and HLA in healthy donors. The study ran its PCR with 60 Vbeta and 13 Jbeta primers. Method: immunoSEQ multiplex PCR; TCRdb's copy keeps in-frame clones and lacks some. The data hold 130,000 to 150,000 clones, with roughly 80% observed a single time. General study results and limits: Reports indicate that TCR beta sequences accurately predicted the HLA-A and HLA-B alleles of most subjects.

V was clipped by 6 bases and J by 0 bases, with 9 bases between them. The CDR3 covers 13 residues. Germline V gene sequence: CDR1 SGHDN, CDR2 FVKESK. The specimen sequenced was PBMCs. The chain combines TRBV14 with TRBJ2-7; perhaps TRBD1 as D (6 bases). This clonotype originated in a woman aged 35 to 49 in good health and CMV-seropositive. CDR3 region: CASSQQGSYEQYF. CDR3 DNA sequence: TGTGCCAGCAGTCAACAGGGCTCCTACGAGCAGTACTTC.